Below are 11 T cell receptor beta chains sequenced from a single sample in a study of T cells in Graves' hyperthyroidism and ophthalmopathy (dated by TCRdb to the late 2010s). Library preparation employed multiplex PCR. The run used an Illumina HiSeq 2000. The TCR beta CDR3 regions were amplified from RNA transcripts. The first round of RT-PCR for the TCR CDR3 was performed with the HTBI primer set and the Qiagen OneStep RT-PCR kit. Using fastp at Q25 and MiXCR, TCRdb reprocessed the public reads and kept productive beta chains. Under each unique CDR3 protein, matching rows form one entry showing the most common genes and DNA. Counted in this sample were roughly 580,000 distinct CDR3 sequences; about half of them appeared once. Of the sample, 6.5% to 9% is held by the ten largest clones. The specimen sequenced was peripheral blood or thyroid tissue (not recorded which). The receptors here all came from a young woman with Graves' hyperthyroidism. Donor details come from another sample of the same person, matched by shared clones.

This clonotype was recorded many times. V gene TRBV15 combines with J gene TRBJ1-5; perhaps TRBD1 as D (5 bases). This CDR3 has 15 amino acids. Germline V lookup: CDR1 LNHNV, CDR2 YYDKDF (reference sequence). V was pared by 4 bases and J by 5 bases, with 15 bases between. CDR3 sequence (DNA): TGTGCCACCAGCACAACAGGCGACAGCTATCAGCCCCAGCATTTT. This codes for CATSTTGDSYQPQHF.

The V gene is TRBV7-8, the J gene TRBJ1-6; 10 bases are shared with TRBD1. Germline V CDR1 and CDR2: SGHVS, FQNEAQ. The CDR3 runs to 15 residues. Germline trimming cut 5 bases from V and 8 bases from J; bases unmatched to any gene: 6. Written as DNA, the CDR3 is TGTGCCAGCAGCGCTAGGGACAGGGGTTATTCACCCCTCCACTTT. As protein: CASSARDRGYSPLHF.

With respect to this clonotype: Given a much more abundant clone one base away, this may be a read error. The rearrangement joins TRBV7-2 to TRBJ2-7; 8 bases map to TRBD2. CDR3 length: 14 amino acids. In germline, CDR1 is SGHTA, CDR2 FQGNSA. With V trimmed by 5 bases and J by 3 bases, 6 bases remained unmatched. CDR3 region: CASSHTSGHYEQYF. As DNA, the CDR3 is TGTGCCAGCAGCCACACTAGCGGACACTACGAGCAGTACTTC.

CDR3 DNA: TGTGCCATCAGGGCTTGGACAGGGAACACCGGGGAGCTGTTTTTT. Protein product: CAIRAWTGNTGELFF. The gene calls are TRBV10-3 and TRBJ2-2; TRBD1 matches at 7 bases. The CDR3 loop spans 15 amino acids. CDR1 is ENHRY, CDR2 SYGVKD, per germline. Trimming at V came to 6 bases and at J to 1 base, leaving 5 bases not matched to a gene.

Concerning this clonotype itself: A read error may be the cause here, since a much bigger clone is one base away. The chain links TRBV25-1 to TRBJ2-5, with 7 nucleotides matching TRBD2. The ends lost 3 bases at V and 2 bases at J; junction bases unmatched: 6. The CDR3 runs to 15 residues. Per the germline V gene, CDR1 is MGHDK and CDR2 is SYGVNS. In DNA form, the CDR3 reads TGTGCCAGCAGTGATAACAGACTAGCTCAAGAGACCCAGTACTTC. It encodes CASSDNRLAQETQYF.

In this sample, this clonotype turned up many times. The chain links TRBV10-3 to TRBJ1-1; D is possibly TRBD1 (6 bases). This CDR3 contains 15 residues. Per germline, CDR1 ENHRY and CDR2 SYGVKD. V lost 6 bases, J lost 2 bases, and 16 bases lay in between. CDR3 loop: CAIRNGQTLNTEAFF. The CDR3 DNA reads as TGTGCCATCAGAAACGGACAGACCCTTAACACTGAAGCTTTCTTT.

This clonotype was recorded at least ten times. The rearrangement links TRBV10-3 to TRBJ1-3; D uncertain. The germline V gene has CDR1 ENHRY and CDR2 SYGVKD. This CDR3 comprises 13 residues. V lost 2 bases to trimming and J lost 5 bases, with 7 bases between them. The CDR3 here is CAISEPVRNTIYF. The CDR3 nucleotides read TGTGCCATCAGTGAGCCGGTCAGAAACACCATATATTTT.

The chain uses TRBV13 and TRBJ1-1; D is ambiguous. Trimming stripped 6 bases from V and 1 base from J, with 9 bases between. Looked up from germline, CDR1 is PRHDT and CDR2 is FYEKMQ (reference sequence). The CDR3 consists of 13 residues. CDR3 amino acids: CASSWDSNTEAFF. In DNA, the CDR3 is TGTGCCAGCAGTTGGGATTCGAACACTGAAGCTTTCTTT.

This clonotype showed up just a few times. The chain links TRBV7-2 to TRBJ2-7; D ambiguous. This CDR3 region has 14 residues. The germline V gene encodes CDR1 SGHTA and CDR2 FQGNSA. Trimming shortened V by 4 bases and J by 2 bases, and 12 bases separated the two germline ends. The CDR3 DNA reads TGTGCCAGCAGCTCCCAGAAGGGTCCCTACGAGCAGTACTTC. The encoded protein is CASSSQKGPYEQYF. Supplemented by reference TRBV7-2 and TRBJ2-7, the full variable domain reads GAGVSQSPSNKVTEKGKDVELRCDPISGHTALYWYRQSLGQGLEFLIYFQGNSAPDKSGLPSDRFSAERTGGSVSTLTIQRTQQEDSAVYLCASSSQKGPYEQYFGPGTRLTVT.

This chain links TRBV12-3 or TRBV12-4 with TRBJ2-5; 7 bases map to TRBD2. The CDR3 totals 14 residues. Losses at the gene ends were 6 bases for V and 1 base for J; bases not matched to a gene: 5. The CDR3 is CASSSPGGQETQYF. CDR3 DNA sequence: TGTGCCAGCAGCTCGCCGGGAGGCCAAGAGACCCAGTACTTC.

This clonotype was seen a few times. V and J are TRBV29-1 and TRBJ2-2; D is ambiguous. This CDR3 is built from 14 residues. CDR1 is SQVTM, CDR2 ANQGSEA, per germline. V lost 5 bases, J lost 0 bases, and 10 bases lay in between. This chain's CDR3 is CSVLGNANTGELFF. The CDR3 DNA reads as TGCAGCGTTTTGGGGAACGCGAACACCGGGGAGCTGTTTTTT.